Following are 17 T cell receptor beta chains from one sample sequenced in a study of shared clonotypes between healthy human individuals. Profiled with immunoSEQ multiplex PCR; TCRdb holds only in-frame clones, not every one. This table holds approximately 2.3 million clones, 80% to 95% found once. Material for sequencing was naive CD4+ T cells from PBMCs. Subset noted: CD45RA+ positively selected. All receptors come from a man in his late teens or twenties in good health. Some clones in this sample may be carry-over from other donors' samples.

This CDR3 is CASSLGRGPFQETQYF. The CDR3 nucleotides read TGTGCCAGCAGCTTAGGCAGGGGCCCCTTCCAAGAGACCCAGTACTTC. The V and J genes are TRBV11-2 and TRBJ2-5, with D possibly TRBD1 on 6 matching bases. CDR1 SGHAT and CDR2 FQNNGV come from the germline V gene. The CDR3 length is 16 residues. The V gene lost 1 base and the J gene lost 1 base, with 13 bases spanning the gap.

This clone was recorded only once. The J gene is TRBJ2-2, the V gene TRBV4-3; 7 nucleotides match TRBD2. The trim removed 4 bases at V and 7 bases at J, leaving 9 bases unmatched. Per the germline V gene, CDR1 is LGHNA and CDR2 is YSLEER. CDR3 size: 15 residues. CDR3: CASSRGTKWGGELFF. As DNA, the CDR3 is TGCGCCAGCAGCCGAGGGACTAAGTGGGGCGGGGAGCTGTTTTTT.

The chain employs TRBV30 and TRBJ2-1, with TRBD2 matching 13 bases. Germline CDR1 GTSNPN, CDR2 SVGIG (reference sequence). This CDR3 spans 13 amino acids. The CDR3 DNA reads TGTACAGGGACTAGCGGGATAAGGGATGAGCAGTTCTTC. Translated, it gives CTGTSGIRDEQFF.

The gene calls are TRBV18 and TRBJ1-4; D may be TRBD1 (5 bases). The CDR3 loop spans 14 amino acids. In germline, CDR1 is KGHSH, CDR2 LQKENI. Trimming shortened V by 4 bases and J by 8 bases, and 14 bases separated the two germline ends. The CDR3 DNA is TGTGCCAGCTCACTTTCCGGGACGAACGAAAAACTGTTTTTT. Its protein product is CASSLSGTNEKLFF.

The V and J genes are TRBV5-1 and TRBJ2-7; D ambiguous. The CDR3 covers 13 residues. V dropped 4 bases and J dropped 2 bases, with 10 bases sitting between them. Germline values: CDR1 SGHRS, CDR2 YFSETQ. The CDR3 here is CASSAGQTYEQYF. The CDR3 coding sequence is TGCGCCAGCAGCGCCGGCCAGACCTACGAGCAGTACTTC.

This clone came up a few times. V usage is TRBV28 and J usage is TRBJ1-5; possibly TRBD1 for D (6 bases). The CDR3 consists of 14 residues. V lost 10 bases and J lost 5, with 18 bases in between. CDR1 is MDHEN, CDR2 SYDVKM, per germline. CDR3 bases: TGTGCCACCTCTAGGCAGGGGATTCATCAGCCCCAGCATTTT. The encoded protein is CATSRQGIHQPQHF.

There are a few counts of this clone. The J gene is TRBJ2-1, the V gene TRBV19, with D perhaps TRBD2 (6 bases). CDR3 length equals 13 residues. From germline, CDR1 is LNHDA and CDR2 SQIVND (reference sequence). V was cut by 6 bases and J by 7 bases, with 13 bases left in between. CDR3: CASSYGTLNEQFF. CDR3 DNA: TGTGCCAGTAGCTACGGGACTCTTAATGAGCAGTTCTTC. Based on the CDR3 plus reference TRBV19 and TRBJ2-1, the full variable domain is DGGITQSPKYLFRKEGQNVTLSCEQNLNHDAMYWYRQDPGQGLRLIYYSQIVNDFQKGDIAEGYSVSREKKESFPLTVTSAQKNPTAFYLCASSYGTLNEQFFGPGTRLTVL.

The V gene is TRBV28, the J gene TRBJ2-1, with D tentatively TRBD1 (6 bases). This CDR3 has 17 amino acids. V was shortened by 3 bases and J by 0 bases, with 15 bases between the two germline ends. Germline V gene sequence: CDR1 MDHEN, CDR2 SYDVKM. The CDR3, as DNA: TGTGCCAGCAGTTTTTTGGGGACACACAGCTCCTACAATGAGCAGTTCTTC. Translation gives CASSFLGTHSSYNEQFF.

This chain connects TRBV5-1 to TRBJ2-7, with D possibly matching TRBD1 (7 bases). V lost 7 bases, J lost 6 bases, and 14 bases lay in between. The CDR3 totals 12 residues. The germline V gene has CDR1 SGHRS and CDR2 YFSETQ. Written as DNA, the CDR3 is TGCGCCAGCTCTAACAGGGGAGGCGAGCAGTACTTC. Translating gives CASSNRGGEQYF.

CDR3 nucleotide sequence: TGTGCCAGTAGACCAGACAGGGGCGGCTCCTACGAGCAGTACTTC. This gives the protein CASRPDRGGSYEQYF. The chain has TRBV19 and TRBJ2-7; 8 bases agree with TRBD1. V shed 6 bases, J shed 0 bases, and the junction held 7 bases outside the gene matches. Germline values: CDR1 LNHDA, CDR2 SQIVND (reference sequence). The CDR3 runs 15 residues.

A remark on this clone: Other DNA sequences in this sample translate to the same CDR3. The V gene is TRBV29-1, the J gene TRBJ2-1, with 9 positions matching TRBD1. CDR3 size: 12 residues. Losses at the gene ends were 4 bases for V and 6 bases for J; bases not matched to a gene: 1. Per germline, CDR1 SQVTM and CDR2 ANQGSEA. CDR3 sequence: CSVGQGGNEQFF. The DNA of the CDR3 is TGCAGCGTTGGACAGGGGGGCAATGAGCAGTTCTTC.

The chain combines TRBV5-6 with TRBJ2-2; D not certain. V lost 4 bases to trimming and J lost 5 bases, with 15 bases between them. CDR1 is SGHDT and CDR2 is YYEEEE in the germline V gene. The CDR3 runs 15 residues. CDR3 residues: CASSLRRIRTGELFF. The DNA of the CDR3 is TGTGCCAGCAGCCTCCGTCGCATCAGGACCGGGGAGCTGTTTTTT.

The chain carries TRBV14 and TRBJ2-5; perhaps TRBD1 as D (6 bases). V was trimmed by 1 base and J by 4 bases, leaving 16 bases between them. The CDR3 loop spans 16 amino acids. From germline, CDR1 is SGHDN and CDR2 FVKESK. CDR3 region: CASSQAQGRVGETQYF. CDR3 coding DNA: TGTGCCAGCAGCCAAGCACAGGGAAGGGTGGGAGAGACCCAGTACTTC.

The chain employs TRBV27 and TRBJ1-1; D is perhaps TRBD1 (6 bases). Germline V gene sequence: CDR1 MNHEY, CDR2 SMNVEV (reference sequence). V shed 1 base and J shed 6 bases, with 15 bases lying between them. CDR3 length equals 15 residues. This CDR3 is CASSLYKGVSAEAFF. The CDR3 DNA reads as TGTGCCAGCAGTTTATACAAGGGGGTAAGCGCTGAAGCTTTCTTT.

The chain carries TRBV30 and TRBJ2-1, with D possibly TRBD2 on 5 matching bases. This CDR3 is 11 amino acids long. Per germline, CDR1 GTSNPN and CDR2 SVGIG (reference sequence). V was trimmed by 3 bases and J by 9 bases, leaving 9 bases between them. The DNA for the CDR3 is TGTGCCTGGAGAACGGCGGGTGAGCAGTTCTTC. Residues: CAWRTAGEQFF. The full variable domain, its missing parts supplied by reference TRBV30 and TRBJ2-1, is SQTIHQWPATLVQPVGSPLSLECTVEGTSNPNLYWYRQAAGRGLQLLFYSVGIGQISSEVPQNLSASRPQDRQFILSSKKLLLSDSGFYLCAWRTAGEQFFGPGTRLTVL.

This clone was seen more than once but under ten times. This rearrangement joins TRBV6-4 to TRBJ2-7; maybe TRBD1 (5 bases). Trimming removed 0 bases from V and 6 bases from J, with 9 bases in between. The CDR3 has 13 amino acids. In germline, CDR1 is MRHNA, CDR2 SNTAGT. The CDR3 nucleotides read TGTGCCAGCAGTGACTCAAGCCAGGGCGAGCAGTACTTC. It specifies CASSDSSQGEQYF.

The genes are TRBV7-9 and TRBJ2-1; no clear D. Germline V gene data show CDR1 as SEHNR and CDR2 as FQNEAQ (reference sequence). V lost 1 base and J 4 bases, leaving 17 bases between the germline ends. The CDR3 contains 17 residues. This CDR3 is CASSLDPNVWGYNEQFF. The CDR3 DNA follows: TGTGCCAGCAGCTTAGATCCAAACGTATGGGGTTACAATGAGCAGTTCTTC. Looking up the rest from reference TRBV7-9 and TRBJ2-1 gives the full variable domain: DTGVSQNPRHKITKRGQNVTFRCDPISEHNRLYWYRQTLGQGPEFLTYFQNEAQLEKSRLLSDRFSAERPKGSFSTLEIQRTEQGDSAMYLCASSLDPNVWGYNEQFFGPGTRLTVL.